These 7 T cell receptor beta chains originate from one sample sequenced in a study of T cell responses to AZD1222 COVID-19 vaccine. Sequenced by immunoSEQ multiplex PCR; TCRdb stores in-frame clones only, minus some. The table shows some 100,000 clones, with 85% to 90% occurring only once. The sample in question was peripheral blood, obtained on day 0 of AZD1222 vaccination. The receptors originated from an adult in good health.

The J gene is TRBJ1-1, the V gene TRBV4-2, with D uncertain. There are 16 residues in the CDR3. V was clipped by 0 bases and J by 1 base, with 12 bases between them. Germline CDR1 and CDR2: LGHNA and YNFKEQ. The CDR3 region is CASSQDPGGRNTEAFF. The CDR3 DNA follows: TGTGCCAGCAGCCAAGATCCGGGAGGAAGGAACACTGAAGCTTTCTTT.

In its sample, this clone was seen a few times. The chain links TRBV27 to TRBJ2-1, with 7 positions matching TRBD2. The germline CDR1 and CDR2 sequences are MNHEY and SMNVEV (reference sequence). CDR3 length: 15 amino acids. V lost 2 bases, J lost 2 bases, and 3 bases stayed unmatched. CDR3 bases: TGTGCCAGCAGTTTACTAAGCGGGACCTACAATGAGCAGTTCTTC. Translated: CASSLLSGTYNEQFF.

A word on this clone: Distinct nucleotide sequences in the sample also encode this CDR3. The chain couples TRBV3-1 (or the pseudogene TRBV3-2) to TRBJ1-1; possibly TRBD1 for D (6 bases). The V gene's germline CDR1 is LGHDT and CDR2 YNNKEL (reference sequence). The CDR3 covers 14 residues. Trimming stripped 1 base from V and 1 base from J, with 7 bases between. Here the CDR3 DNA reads TGTGCCAGCAGCCAAGTACAGGGGAACACTGAAGCTTTCTTT. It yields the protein CASSQVQGNTEAFF.

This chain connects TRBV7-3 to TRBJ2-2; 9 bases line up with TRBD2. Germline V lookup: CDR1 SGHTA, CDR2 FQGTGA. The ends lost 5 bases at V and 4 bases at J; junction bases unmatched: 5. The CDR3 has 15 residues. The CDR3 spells CASSPQGLATGELFF. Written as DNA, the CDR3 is TGTGCCAGCAGCCCGCAGGGACTAGCCACCGGGGAGCTGTTTTTT.

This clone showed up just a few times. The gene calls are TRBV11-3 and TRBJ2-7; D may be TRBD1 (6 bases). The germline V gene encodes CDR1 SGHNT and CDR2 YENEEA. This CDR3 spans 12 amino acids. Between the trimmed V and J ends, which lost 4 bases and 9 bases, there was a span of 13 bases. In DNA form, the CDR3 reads TGTGCCAGCAGCTATTCCGAAGGGGGGCAGTACTTC. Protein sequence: CASSYSEGGQYF.

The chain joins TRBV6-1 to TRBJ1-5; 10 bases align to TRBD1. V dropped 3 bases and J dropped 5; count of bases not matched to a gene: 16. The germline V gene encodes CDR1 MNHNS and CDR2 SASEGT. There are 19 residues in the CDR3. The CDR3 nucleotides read TGTGCCAGCAGTGACGAAACTACCCCCCGGGACAGGGGATATCAGCCCCAGCATTTT. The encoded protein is CASSDETTPRDRGYQPQHF.

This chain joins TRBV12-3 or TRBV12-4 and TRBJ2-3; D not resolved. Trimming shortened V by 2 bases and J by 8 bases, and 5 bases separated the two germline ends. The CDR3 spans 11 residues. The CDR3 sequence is CASSLSSTQYF. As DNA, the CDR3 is TGTGCCAGCAGTTTATCCAGTACGCAGTATTTT.